The clone carrying this T cell receptor (beta chain) appeared once. Its matching antigen is unknown. Produced via immunoSEQ multiplex PCR; TCRdb's table is partial and in-frame only. The sample carries 80,000 to 100,000 clones, about 90% recorded once. These data belong to a study of T cell responses to AZD1222 COVID-19 vaccine. Study results and limitations: Baseline seropositives among AZD1222 recipients totaled only 5 to 7. Repertoires were sampled only after the peak T cell response. Spike-specific TCR depth and breadth grew after two AZD1222 doses. White British ancestry dominated among donors, who included more females, and clonal diversity was possibly underestimated.

The CDR3 is 18 amino acids. V dropped 1 base and J dropped 0 bases, with 18 bases sitting between them. Germline-derived CDR1 and CDR2 are KGHSH and LQKENI. This TCR was recovered from an adult who received the AZD1222 COVID-19 vaccine. The chain joins TRBV18 to TRBJ1-1, with no clear D. The sample consisted of peripheral blood, taken 28 days after the second AZD1222 dose. The CDR3 sequence: CASSPLARRTGMNTEAFF. CDR3 in DNA: TGTGCCAGCTCACCACTTGCCAGGAGGACCGGCATGAACACTGAAGCTTTCTTT.